The 29 T cell receptor beta chains in this list originate from one sample, sequenced in a study of T cell repertoires in cytomegalovirus infection. No antigen is known for these receptors. Each CDR3 protein gets one entry after TCRdb re-called the reads with MiXCR. The sample has roughly 350,000 distinct CDR3 sequences; approximately 30% are singletons. Sequenced here: cultured PBMCs, sampled from culture after CMV antigen stimulation. These receptors all come from a human donor in good health (CMV status not recorded). Some clones in this sample may be carry-over from other donors' samples.

This chain connects TRBV7-6 to TRBJ2-1, with D possibly being TRBD1 (6 bases). In germline, CDR1 is SGHVS, CDR2 FNYEAQ. This CDR3 is 16 amino acids long. The V end lost 2 bases, the J end lost 0 bases, and 11 bases lay between the germline ends. The CDR3: CASSLSRDISYNEQFF. In nucleotides, the CDR3 is TGTGCCAGCAGCTTATCTAGGGACATCTCCTACAATGAGCAGTTCTTC.

In its sample, this clonotype was seen a few times. The chain recombines TRBV6-2 or TRBV6-3 with TRBJ2-7, with 7 bases fitting TRBD1. The germline gives CDR1 MNHEY, CDR2 SVGEGT. This CDR3 contains 13 residues. With V trimmed by 5 bases and J by 4 bases, 5 bases remained unmatched. The CDR3 loop is CASSRDSAYEQYV. The CDR3 DNA is TGTGCCAGCAGTCGGGACAGCGCATACGAGCAGTACGTC.

A few counts support this clonotype. The V call is TRBV7-9, the J call TRBJ2-1, with 14 positions matching TRBD2. With V trimmed by 0 bases and J by 12 bases, 10 bases remained unmatched. Germline V gene sequence: CDR1 SEHNR, CDR2 FQNEAQ (reference sequence). The CDR3 is 17 amino acids. As DNA, the CDR3 is TGTGCCAGCAGCTTAGCGCAGGGACTAGCGGGAGAGGTAGGGCAGTTCTTC. Translating it yields CASSLAQGLAGEVGQFF.

The chain employs TRBV28 and TRBJ2-2, with D possibly being TRBD1 (5 bases). The germline V and J ends were trimmed by 3 bases and 0 bases, with 8 bases remaining between them. The length of the CDR3 is 15 residues. Germline CDR1 and CDR2: MDHEN and SYDVKM. The CDR3: CASSLVGANTGELFF. Here the CDR3 DNA reads TGTGCCAGCAGTTTGGTAGGGGCGAACACCGGGGAGCTGTTTTTT.

This clonotype was detected a few times. This chain joins TRBV7-2 and TRBJ1-3; D is uncertain. The CDR3 contains 13 residues. The V gene's germline CDR1 is SGHTA and CDR2 FQGNSA. V lost 1 base, J lost 4 bases, and 5 bases lay in between. CDR3 DNA: TGTGCCAGCAGCTTAGAGGAGGGAAACACCATATATTTT. Translation: CASSLEEGNTIYF.

In its sample, this clonotype was seen a few times. The J gene is TRBJ2-3, the V gene TRBV7-6; 8 bases agree with TRBD2. This CDR3 contains 15 residues. Germline V lookup: CDR1 SGHVS, CDR2 FNYEAQ. After removal of 5 bases from V and 7 bases from J, the junction contained 11 bases not matched to a gene. The CDR3 loop reads CASSVGLVLTYTQYF. The CDR3 coding sequence is TGTGCCAGCAGCGTGGGACTAGTCCTCACTTATACGCAGTATTTT.

The CDR3 loop reads CASSPLDFYEQYF. The DNA for the CDR3 is TGTGCCAGCAGCCCACTCGACTTCTACGAGCAGTACTTC. The chain joins TRBV7-2 to TRBJ2-7; D ambiguous. The CDR3 sequence is 13 residues long. Germline CDR1 is SGHTA and CDR2 is FQGNSA. Trimming shortened V by 5 bases and J by 3 bases, and 11 bases separated the two germline ends.

The V call is TRBV28, the J call TRBJ1-5; possible D gene TRBD1, 5 bases. CDR1 and CDR2 from the germline V gene are MDHEN and SYDVKM. The CDR3 consists of 15 residues. V lost 5 bases and J lost 2, with 13 bases in between. The CDR3 protein is CASSTGGNGNQPQHF. CDR3 in DNA: TGTGCCAGCAGTACAGGAGGGAATGGCAATCAGCCCCAGCATTTT.

This clonotype showed up just once. The CDR3 DNA sequence: TGCGCCAGCAGCAGCTCCTGGGACAGCCGCACAGATACGCAGTATTTT. This encodes CASSSSWDSRTDTQYF. The rearrangement uses TRBV5-1 and TRBJ2-3, with 7 bases lining up with TRBD1. V lost 4 bases to trimming and J lost 1 base; unmatched junction nucleotides: 9. This CDR3 comprises 16 residues. Germline V gives CDR1 SGHRS, CDR2 YFSETQ.

V is TRBV6-4 and J is TRBJ2-1; 8 bases agree with TRBD2. The CDR3 covers 18 residues. The V and J ends lost 5 bases and 0 bases, in that order; junction bases with no gene match: 12. Germline assignment: CDR1 MRHNA and CDR2 SNTAGT. CDR3 region: CASSNRGLASSSYNEQFF. DNA of the CDR3: TGTGCCAGCAGTAATCGTGGACTAGCCTCCTCCTCCTACAATGAGCAGTTCTTC.

The CDR3 coding sequence is TGTGCCAGCAGCGAGGGGACCAGACAAGAGACCCAGTACTTC. This translates into CASSEGTRQETQYF. The chain employs TRBV9 and TRBJ2-5, with D perhaps TRBD1 or TRBD2 (5 bases each). This CDR3 is built from 14 residues. Germline CDR1 and CDR2: SGDLS and YYNGEE. V gave up 3 bases and J gave up 2 bases, with 11 bases separating them.

This clonotype showed up just a few times. The J gene is TRBJ2-7, the V gene TRBV20-1, with 8 bases aligning to TRBD2. With V trimmed by 4 bases and J by 2 bases, 7 bases remained unmatched. This CDR3 spans 14 amino acids. Germline values: CDR1 DFQATT, CDR2 SNEGSKA (reference sequence). The chain's CDR3 is CSAKSGRFTYEQYF. The CDR3 region has the DNA TGCAGTGCTAAGAGCGGGAGATTCACCTACGAGCAGTACTTC.

This clonotype showed up many times. V usage is TRBV12-3 or TRBV12-4 and J usage is TRBJ2-1; tentative D call: TRBD2 (5 bases). CDR3 length: 13 amino acids. The V and J ends lost 8 bases and 7 bases respectively, with 15 bases between them. The CDR3 reads CASSGLGSNEQFF. The CDR3 region has the DNA TGTGCCAGCTCTGGACTTGGTAGTAATGAGCAGTTCTTC.

The V gene is TRBV15, the J gene TRBJ2-7; 7 bases line up with TRBD1. V shed 1 base and J 0 bases; nucleotides not matched to a gene: 6. Germline lookup yields CDR1 LNHNV and CDR2 YYDKDF (reference sequence). CDR3 length: 16 amino acids. The CDR3 sequence: CATSRVKGATSYEQYV. The CDR3 nucleotides are TGTGCCACCAGCAGAGTGAAGGGGGCGACCTCCTACGAGCAGTACGTC.

This clonotype came up a few times. The chain uses TRBV5-5 and TRBJ2-1, with a weak D call TRBD2 (5 bases). Trimming stripped 4 bases from V and 5 bases from J, with 19 bases between. The V gene's germline CDR1 is SGHKS and CDR2 YYEKEE (reference sequence). This CDR3 region has 16 residues. The CDR3 DNA follows: TGTGCCAGCAGCCCCGTTGGAGCGGCAACCAACAATGAGCAGTTCTTC. This codes for CASSPVGAATNNEQFF. Full variable domain (remainder filled in from reference TRBV5-5 and TRBJ2-1): DAGVTQSPTHLIKTRGQQVTLRCSPISGHKSVSWYQQVLGQGPQFIFQYYEKEERGRGNFPDRFSARQFPNYSSELNVNALLLGDSALYLCASSPVGAATNNEQFFGPGTRLTVL.

This clonotype was seen only a few times. The chain employs TRBV6-1 and TRBJ1-3; 8 nucleotides agree with TRBD1. Germline V gene lookup returns CDR1 MNHNS and CDR2 SASEGT. After removal of 5 bases from V and 0 bases from J, the junction contained 15 bases not matched to a gene. The CDR3 has 19 residues. CDR3 protein: CASSHLAWDRFYSGNTIYF. CDR3 sequence (DNA): TGTGCCAGCAGTCACTTGGCCTGGGACAGGTTTTACTCTGGAAACACCATATATTTT.

The J gene is TRBJ1-1, the V gene TRBV27; D may be TRBD1 (5 bases). The CDR3 is 13 amino acids. V was cut by 5 bases and J by 10 bases, with 17 bases left in between. Germline CDR1 is MNHEY and CDR2 is SMNVEV (reference sequence). CDR3 in DNA: TGTGCCAGCAGTCCAGGGACTCCCAGAGGAGCTTTCTTT. This encodes CASSPGTPRGAFF.

The table lists this clonotype with a few counts. The rearrangement uses TRBV19 and TRBJ2-3, with 7 bases lining up with TRBD1. The V segment lost 5 bases and the J segment 5 bases; nucleotides outside the gene matches: 7. Per germline, CDR1 LNHDA and CDR2 SQIVND (reference sequence). The CDR3 is made up of 14 amino acids. The CDR3 region has the DNA TGTGCCAGTAGTTTCGGGACAGTTGGAGATACGCAGTATTTT. Its protein is CASSFGTVGDTQYF. Based on the CDR3 plus reference TRBV19 and TRBJ2-3, the full variable domain is DGGITQSPKYLFRKEGQNVTLSCEQNLNHDAMYWYRQDPGQGLRLIYYSQIVNDFQKGDIAEGYSVSREKKESFPLTVTSAQKNPTAFYLCASSFGTVGDTQYFGPGTRLTVL.

This chain joins TRBV6-6 and TRBJ1-6, with D possibly TRBD1 on 5 matching bases. The V gene lost 3 bases and the J gene lost 12 bases, with 21 bases spanning the gap. Germline CDR1 MNHNY, CDR2 SVGAGI (reference sequence). This CDR3 has 16 amino acids. CDR3 DNA: TGTGCCAGCAGTTATCCCCAGGGAGACGTACTCGGACCCCTCCACTTT. Translation gives CASSYPQGDVLGPLHF.

This chain links TRBV7-2 with TRBJ2-5; no definite D call. The CDR3 is made up of 14 amino acids. The ends were cut back, 1 base at V and 1 base at J, with 7 bases in the middle. Germline V gives CDR1 SGHTA, CDR2 FQGNSA. Here the CDR3 reads CASSLGGSQETQYF. CDR3 coding DNA: TGTGCCAGCAGCTTAGGGGGTTCCCAAGAGACCCAGTACTTC.

CDR3 nucleotide sequence: TGTGCCAGCAGTTACTCGGACGGCACCGGGGAGCTGTTTTTT. It specifies CASSYSDGTGELFF. This sequence joins TRBV6-2 or TRBV6-3 and TRBJ2-2; D remains ambiguous. With 0 bases removed from V and 4 bases from J, the gap between germline ends came to 6 bases. CDR1 is MNHEY and CDR2 is SVGEGT in the germline V gene. The CDR3 has 14 residues.

This clonotype was observed a handful of times. V usage is TRBV20-1 and J usage is TRBJ1-3; D unclear. The germline V and J ends were trimmed by 2 bases and 4 bases, with 6 bases remaining between them. This CDR3 is 12 amino acids long. Germline loops: CDR1 DFQATT, CDR2 SNEGSKA (reference sequence). This chain's CDR3 is CSARSRGNTIYF. The CDR3 region has the DNA TGCAGTGCTAGAAGCAGGGGAAACACCATATATTTT.

Ten or more counts support this clonotype. J is TRBJ2-1 and V is TRBV7-6; 10 bases agree with TRBD2. Germline-derived CDR1 and CDR2 are SGHVS and FNYEAQ. Trimming took 5 bases from V and 14 from J; bases not matched to a gene: 12. The CDR3 contains 14 residues. The CDR3 region has the DNA TGTGCCAGCAGCCCCACTAGCGGGATTGGGGGGGAGTTCTTC. Protein: CASSPTSGIGGEFF. The full variable domain, its missing parts supplied by reference TRBV7-6 and TRBJ2-1, is GAGVSQSPRYKVTKRGQDVALRCDPISGHVSLYWYRQALGQGPEFLTYFNYEAQQDKSGLPNDRFSAERPEGSISTLTIQRTEQRDSAMYRCASSPTSGIGGEFFGPGTRLTVL.

The genes are TRBV9 and TRBJ2-5; tentatively, D is TRBD2 (6 bases). This CDR3 has 14 amino acids. In germline, CDR1 is SGDLS, CDR2 YYNGEE. V shed 2 bases and J shed 5 bases, with 13 bases lying between them. This CDR3 is CASSVGGPDETQYF. The CDR3 region has the DNA TGTGCCAGCAGCGTCGGAGGGCCGGATGAGACCCAGTACTTC.

There are a few counts of this clonotype. The CDR3 loop is CASSSGRDGELFF. The CDR3 bases are TGTGCCAGCAGCTCGGGGAGAGACGGGGAGCTGTTTTTT. This chain connects TRBV7-7 to TRBJ2-2; D might be TRBD2 (5 bases). Germline CDR1 and CDR2: SSHAT and FNYEAQ (reference sequence). The V gene lost 4 bases and the J gene lost 7 bases, with 10 bases spanning the gap. This CDR3 contains 13 residues.

The chain is built from TRBV4-1 and TRBJ2-1; 9 bases match TRBD2. The germline gives CDR1 MGHRA, CDR2 YSYEKL. The J segment lost 1 base and the V segment lost 0 bases, leaving 1 base of the junction unmatched. The CDR3 runs 16 residues. The CDR3 bases are TGCGCCAGCAGCCAAGATAGCGGGAGATCCTACAATGAGCAGTTCTTC. This encodes CASSQDSGRSYNEQFF.

This clonotype was seen a few times. The V and J genes are TRBV27 and TRBJ1-1; perhaps TRBD1 as D (5 bases). V was shortened by 5 bases and J by 0 bases, with 16 bases between the two germline ends. In germline, CDR1 is MNHEY, CDR2 SMNVEV (reference sequence). The CDR3 extends over 16 amino acids. The CDR3 nucleotides are TGTGCCAGCAGTATACAGGCCGCACGTATGAACACTGAAGCTTTCTTT. Translated: CASSIQAARMNTEAFF.

The chain couples TRBV6-1 to TRBJ2-3; D is tentatively TRBD1 or TRBD2 (5 bases each). The germline gives CDR1 MNHNS, CDR2 SASEGT. The V end lost 1 base, the J end lost 1 base, and 9 bases lay between the germline ends. CDR3 length equals 15 residues. This CDR3 reads CASSEGGAGTDTQYF. CDR3 in DNA: TGTGCCAGCAGTGAAGGAGGGGCTGGCACAGATACGCAGTATTTT.

In its sample, this clonotype was seen many times. The chain recombines TRBV7-2 with TRBJ1-5, with D perhaps matching TRBD1 (5 bases). V was shortened by 0 bases and J by 4 bases, with 25 bases between the two germline ends. The CDR3 is 20 residues long. Germline V gene lookup returns CDR1 SGHTA and CDR2 FQGNSA. CDR3 nucleotide sequence: TGTGCCAGCAGCTTAGCGCACGATGGACCGGGGAACAAGGGGAATCAGCCCCAGCATTTT. Translated: CASSLAHDGPGNKGNQPQHF.